The present T cell receptor beta chain was sequenced within a study of beta chain features in type 1 diabetes. Study outcomes and limitations: In every one of the four CD4+ subsets, TCRB CDR3s were moderately but significantly shorter in Type 1 diabetes patients.

Expressed TCRB transcripts were sequenced because the entire RNA isolate underwent reverse transcription. Libraries were prepared by immunoSEQ multiplex PCR; TCRdb keeps only in-frame clonotypes and omits some of them. The sample has about 240,000 clones; roughly 14% are singletons. There are a few counts of this clone. Its antigen is as yet unknown. The CDR3 is 15 amino acids. Trimming removed 0 bases from V and 4 bases from J, with 12 bases in between. Germline loops: CDR1 SGHRS, CDR2 YFSETQ. This sequence originates from a man younger than 40 with type 1 diabetes. The V and J genes are TRBV5-1 and TRBJ2-3; weak D call: TRBD1 (5 bases). Sequencing was performed on naive CD4+ T cells from blood. In DNA, the CDR3 is TGCGCCAGCAGCTTGGCATTCAGGGCACCAGATACGCAGTATTTT. Its protein product is CASSLAFRAPDTQYF.